The clone carrying this T cell receptor beta chain turned up a few times. This sample was taken from a study of early T cells in non-severe SARS-CoV-2 infection. V shed 4 bases and J 5 bases; nucleotides not matched to a gene: 7. The CDR3 runs 15 residues. Germline CDR1 and CDR2: SGHRS and YFSETQ. TCRdb passed the 5' RACE reads through MiXCR, listing each CDR3 protein once. The sample records more than 60,000 distinct CDR3 sequences, over 4.5% being singletons. What was sequenced was whole blood. The sequence derives from an adult who was a healthcare worker with PCR-confirmed SARS-CoV-2 infection or an uninfected control (not recorded which). The chain uses TRBV5-1 and TRBJ2-3; 10 bases map to TRBD1. Here the CDR3 reads CASSIRQGAGDTQYF. As DNA, the CDR3 is TGCGCCAGCAGCATCCGACAGGGGGCAGGAGATACGCAGTATTTT.